Listed below are T cell receptor beta chains from one sample, sequenced in a study of multiple sclerosis patients with progressive multifocal leukoencephalopathy. Profiled with immunoSEQ multiplex PCR; TCRdb holds only in-frame clones, not every one. The table lists around 30,000 clones, about 88% of them singletons. The sequenced material came from PBMCs. Receptors originate from a human donor with multiple sclerosis. Each CDR3 is given with its conserved first and last residue. D genes are given only for firm matches. Only part of the rows carry a size: once, few, many, or a class if the clone is expanded.

>NA|TRBJ1-1|TRBV6-5|TRBD1
CASSSVLRTGNTEAFF
TGTGCCAGCAGTTCAGTTCTCCGGACAGGGAACACTGAAGCTTTCTTT
>few|TRBJ2-7|TRBV6-1|TRBD2
CASSEGSSGSYEQYF
TGTGCCAGCAGTGAAGGGTCTAGCGGGAGTTACGAGCAGTACTTC
>NA|TRBJ1-6|TRBV27|NA
CASSLEGSGNSPLHF
TGTGCCAGCAGTTTAGAGGGCTCGGGGAATTCACCCCTCCACTTT
>NA|TRBJ2-1|TRBV28|NA
CASSLIGQGPYNEQFF
TGTGCCAGCAGTTTGATCGGCCAGGGGCCCTACAATGAGCAGTTCTTC
>NA|TRBJ2-1|TRBV12-5|NA
CASQGRTYNEQFF
TGTGCTAGTCAGGGTAGGACCTACAATGAGCAGTTCTTC
>NA|TRBJ2-3|TRBV4-2|TRBD1
CASSQRTGADTQYF
TGTGCCAGCAGCCAGCGGACAGGGGCAGATACGCAGTATTTT
>NA|TRBJ2-2|TRBV10-3|TRBD1
CAIRDRGDTGELFF
TGTGCCATCCGGGACAGGGGGGACACCGGGGAGCTGTTTTTT
>NA|TRBJ1-2|TRBV29-1|TRBD1
CSVRGQGEFGYTF
TGCAGCGTTCGGGGACAGGGTGAATTTGGCTACACCTTC
>NA|TRBJ2-5|TRBV5-1|TRBD1
CASSLGTGGRETQYF
TGCGCCAGCAGCCTTGGGACAGGGGGGCGGGAGACCCAGTACTTC
>once|TRBJ1-2|TRBV27|TRBD1
CASSLQGEYGYTF
TGTGCCAGCAGTTTACAGGGGGAATATGGCTACACCTTC
>NA|TRBJ1-2|TRBV15|NA
CATSRDMGYGYTF
TGTGCCACCAGCAGAGATATGGGCTATGGCTACACCTTC
>NA|TRBJ1-4|TRBV7-9|TRBD1
CASSQGQGNEKLFF
TGTGCCAGCAGCCAGGGACAGGGTAATGAAAAACTGTTTTTT
>NA|TRBJ1-2|TRBV15|TRBD1
CATSPPGQGAVGYTF
TGTGCCACCAGCCCTCCGGGACAGGGGGCTGTTGGCTACACCTTC
>once|TRBJ1-1|TRBV7-9|NA
CASSSQGDTEAFF
TGTGCCAGCAGCTCACAGGGTGACACTGAAGCTTTCTTT
>NA|TRBJ1-5|TRBV6-1|NA
CASSDLDQPQHF
TGTGCCAGCAGTGACCTAGATCAGCCCCAGCATTTT
>NA|TRBJ1-1|TRBV9|TRBD1
CASSALRGVAFF
TGTGCCAGCAGCGCCCTCAGGGGGGTAGCTTTCTTT
>NA|TRBJ1-1|TRBV20-1|NA
CSAPGYTEAFF
TGCAGTGCCCCGGGGTACACTGAAGCTTTCTTT
>NA|TRBJ1-6|TRBV2|NA
CASRPQDNSPLHF
TGTGCCAGCAGGCCACAAGATAATTCACCCCTCCACTTT
>once|TRBJ2-1|TRBV25-1|NA
CARRGVGARGQFF
TGTGCCCGCAGGGGGGTCGGGGCACGGGGGCAGTTCTTC
>NA|TRBJ1-1|TRBV27|NA
CASSLASEYMNTEAFF
TGTGCCAGCAGTTTAGCATCAGAATACATGAACACTGAAGCTTTCTTT
>NA|TRBJ1-4|TRBV30|TRBD1
CARLQTGYEKLFF
TGTGCCCGGCTCCAGACAGGGTACGAAAAACTGTTTTTT
>NA|TRBJ1-3|TRBV5-4|TRBD1
CASSQTGNRGNTIYF
TGTGCCAGCAGTCAGACAGGGAACCGTGGAAACACCATATATTTT
>NA|TRBJ2-3|TRBV9|NA
CASSATDTQYF
TGTGCCAGCAGCGCAACAGATACGCAGTATTTT
>NA|TRBJ1-4|TRBV5-1|TRBD1
CASSSTGENEKLFF
TGCGCCAGCAGCTCGACAGGGGAGAATGAAAAACTGTTTTTT
>NA|TRBJ1-2|TRBV7-2|TRBD1
CASSPQGRGGYTF
TGTGCCAGCAGCCCACAGGGGAGAGGTGGCTACACCTTC
>few|TRBJ1-2|TRBV6-1|NA
CASRGSYGYTF
TGTGCCAGCAGGGGGTCCTATGGCTACACCTTC
>NA|TRBJ2-7|TRBV5-8|NA
CASSYEQYF
TGTGCCAGCAGCTACGAGCAGTACTTC
>NA|TRBJ2-7|TRBV5-1|NA
CASSFGAREAGSLSYEQYF
TGCGCCAGCAGCTTCGGTGCCAGGGAGGCCGGGAGCCTCTCCTACGAGCAGTACTTC
>NA|TRBJ1-4|TRBV7-8|NA
CASSNLRQHGEKLFF
TGTGCCAGCAGCAACCTTAGACAGCATGGGGAAAAACTGTTTTTT
>NA|TRBJ2-5|TRBV29-1|NA
CSVPTRSGETQYF
TGCAGCGTTCCGACACGGTCGGGGGAGACCCAGTACTTC
>NA|TRBJ1-1|TRBV9|NA
CASSVRGGTEAFF
TGTGCCAGCAGCGTACGGGGTGGCACTGAAGCTTTCTTT
>NA|TRBJ1-4|TRBV4-3|NA
CASSQSIMQGEKLFF
TGCGCCAGCAGCCAGTCAATAATGCAGGGCGAAAAACTGTTTTTT
>NA|TRBJ1-4|TRBV4-3|NA
CASSPLPGGAATNEKLFF
TGCGCCAGCAGCCCCCTCCCGGGGGGGGCCGCAACTAATGAAAAACTGTTTTTT
>NA|TRBJ1-3|TRBV7-2|TRBD1
CASSLDRGPGNTIYF
TGTGCCAGCAGCTTGGACAGGGGGCCCGGAAACACCATATATTTT
>NA|TRBJ2-1|TRBV4-3|NA
CASSQETLKSDEQFF
TGCGCCAGCAGCCAAGAAACCCTCAAAAGCGATGAGCAGTTCTTC
>NA|TRBJ2-1|TRBV2|TRBD2
CASSAGLAVDEQFF
TGTGCCAGCAGTGCGGGACTAGCGGTGGATGAGCAGTTCTTC
>NA|TRBJ2-5|TRBV11-3|NA
CASSVSGAGETQYF
TGTGCCAGCAGCGTTTCCGGGGCCGGAGAGACCCAGTACTTC
>NA|TRBJ2-6|TRBV28|TRBD1
CATLARGLGANVLTF
TGTGCCACCTTAGCCAGGGGGCTTGGGGCCAACGTCCTGACTTTC
>NA|TRBJ2-1|TRBV6-6|NA
CASRFGHVPYNEQFF
TGTGCCAGCAGATTCGGACATGTGCCCTACAATGAGCAGTTCTTC
>NA|TRBJ2-6|TRBV7-2|TRBD1
CASSRQGFPGANVLTF
TGTGCCAGCAGCAGACAGGGTTTCCCTGGGGCCAACGTCCTGACTTTC
>NA|TRBJ2-7|TRBV10-3|TRBD1
CAISMDRGLSEQYF
TGTGCCATCAGTATGGACAGGGGGCTGAGTGAGCAGTACTTC
>once|TRBJ1-2|TRBV2|NA
CASLRVVGFGYTF
TGTGCCAGCCTGAGGGTAGTAGGGTTTGGCTACACCTTC
>NA|TRBJ1-6|TRBV27|NA
CASTRGSIRDSPLHF
TGTGCCAGCACAAGGGGGAGCATTCGGGATTCACCCCTCCACTTT
>NA|TRBJ2-7|TRBV10-3|NA
CAISDARGTLYEQYF
TGTGCCATCAGTGATGCCCGGGGGACCTTATACGAGCAGTACTTC
>NA|TRBJ1-2|TRBV28|NA
CASSLLMRGYTF
TGTGCCAGCAGTTTACTAATGCGGGGCTACACCTTC
>NA|TRBJ2-1|TRBV18|NA
CASSPLGVSYNEQFF
TGTGCCAGCTCACCACTAGGGGTCTCCTACAATGAGCAGTTCTTC
>few|TRBJ2-4|TRBV6-1|NA
CASSGRGGDIQYF
TGTGCCAGCAGTGGGCGGGGTGGGGACATTCAGTACTTC
>NA|TRBJ1-3|TRBV6-5|NA
CASSPGKNTIYF
TGTGCCAGCAGTCCCGGAAAAAACACCATATATTTT
>NA|TRBJ2-3|TRBV2|TRBD2
CASRGGLATDTQYF
TGTGCCAGCAGGGGGGGACTAGCGACAGATACGCAGTATTTT
>NA|TRBJ2-5|TRBV2|NA
CASRVNYQETQYF
TGTGCCAGCAGGGTGAATTACCAAGAGACCCAGTACTTC
>NA|TRBJ1-1|TRBV18|NA
CASSPLDSTGTEAFF
TGTGCCAGCTCACCACTGGATTCCACGGGCACTGAAGCTTTCTTT